One sample yielded the 32 T cell receptor beta chains listed below, sequenced in a study of beta chain features in type 1 diabetes. The isolated RNA, all of it, was reverse transcribed, so expressed TCRB transcripts were what got sequenced. The table came from immunoSEQ multiplex PCR; TCRdb's copy has only in-frame clones and leaves some out. The data contain 220,000 or so clones, 68% of them singletons. Sequencing was performed on naive CD4+ T cells from blood. All receptors come from a man aged 30 to 39 in good health.

The chain links TRBV14 to TRBJ2-5; D not certain. The CDR3 has 15 residues. Germline assignment: CDR1 SGHDN and CDR2 FVKESK. Trimming pared 0 bases from V and 5 bases from J, leaving 13 bases between. Here the CDR3 DNA reads TGTGCCAGCAGCCAAGAATATAGGGAATGGGAGACCCAGTACTTC. Its protein is CASSQEYREWETQYF.

This clone was seen only a few times. This CDR3 is CAWRSARGSPYEQYF. The CDR3 coding sequence is TGTGCCTGGAGATCGGCCAGGGGCTCACCCTACGAGCAGTACTTC. This chain connects TRBV30 to TRBJ2-7, with D possibly TRBD1 on 6 matching bases. Germline V gives CDR1 GTSNPN, CDR2 SVGIG (reference sequence). V was trimmed by 3 bases and J by 2 bases, leaving 17 bases between them. The CDR3 spans 15 residues.

This clone was detected once. This chain connects TRBV18 to TRBJ2-3; D ambiguous. The CDR3 is 13 amino acids. V dropped 3 bases and J dropped 3 bases, with 7 bases sitting between them. The germline CDR1 and CDR2 sequences are KGHSH and LQKENI. The DNA for the CDR3 is TGTGCCAGCTCACCCCTCGCTACAGATACGCAGTATTTT. Translated: CASSPLATDTQYF.

This clone has more than one count but fewer than ten. The chain's CDR3 is CASSVEVSPYEQYF. The CDR3 bases are TGTGCCAGCAGCGTAGAGGTCTCGCCCTACGAGCAGTACTTC. The rearrangement links TRBV9 to TRBJ2-7; D call uncertain. The CDR3 has 14 amino acids. Germline assignment: CDR1 SGDLS and CDR2 YYNGEE. The V end was cut by 0 bases, the J end by 2 bases, with 9 bases between.

This clone was seen a few times. This CDR3 is also generated by other DNA sequences in the sample. The chain combines TRBV30 with TRBJ2-7; the D is unclear. The CDR3 loop spans 12 amino acids. V was pared by 3 bases and J by 1 base, with 7 bases between. Germline V gene data show CDR1 as GTSNPN and CDR2 as SVGIG (reference sequence). CDR3 in amino acids: CAWSASSYEQYF. The CDR3 coding sequence is TGTGCCTGGAGCGCATCGTCCTACGAGCAGTACTTC.

This clone has just a few counts. The chain couples TRBV7-9 to TRBJ1-4, with unresolved D. The CDR3 has 15 amino acids. Trimming left V 5 bases short and J 3 bases short, with 13 bases between. The germline gives CDR1 SEHNR, CDR2 FQNEAQ (reference sequence). CDR3 nucleotide sequence: TGTGCCAGCAGCCCCTGGAGCGGAGCTAATGAAAAACTGTTTTTT. Its translation: CASSPWSGANEKLFF. Filled out from reference TRBV7-9 and TRBJ1-4, the complete variable domain reads DTGVSQNPRHKITKRGQNVTFRCDPISEHNRLYWYRQTLGQGPEFLTYFQNEAQLEKSRLLSDRFSAERPKGSFSTLEIQRTEQGDSAMYLCASSPWSGANEKLFFGSGTQLSVL.

The chain is built from TRBV7-2 and TRBJ2-5; D unresolved. Trimming removed 1 base at V and 5 bases at J, with 8 bases between. The CDR3 has 13 amino acids. Per germline, CDR1 SGHTA and CDR2 FQGNSA. The CDR3 protein is CASSLERDETQYF. Written as DNA, the CDR3 is TGTGCCAGCAGCTTAGAAAGGGATGAGACCCAGTACTTC.

This clone has only a few counts. Other DNA sequences of this sample code for an identical CDR3. CDR3 region: CSVGGNSYEQYF. CDR3 coding DNA: TGCAGCGTTGGAGGGAACTCCTACGAGCAGTACTTC. The J gene is TRBJ2-7, the V gene TRBV29-1; D may be TRBD2 (5 bases). V shed 4 bases and J shed 0 bases, with 7 bases lying between them. CDR1 is SQVTM, CDR2 ANQGSEA, per germline. The CDR3 has 12 residues.

The rearrangement joins TRBV29-1 to TRBJ1-1; TRBD1 matches 7 bases. CDR3 length: 13 amino acids. Trimming at V came to 5 bases and at J to 0 bases, leaving 3 bases not matched to a gene. Germline V gene sequence: CDR1 SQVTM, CDR2 ANQGSEA. CDR3 sequence: CSVMTGMNTEAFF. The CDR3 DNA follows: TGCAGCGTTATGACAGGGATGAACACTGAAGCTTTCTTT.

The rearrangement joins TRBV30 to TRBJ2-2, with a weak D call TRBD1 (6 bases). This CDR3 spans 13 amino acids. Between the trimmed V and J ends, which lost 3 bases and 7 bases, there was a span of 12 bases. Looked up from germline, CDR1 is GTSNPN and CDR2 is SVGIG (reference sequence). The CDR3 DNA sequence: TGTGCCTGGAGCGTCGGACAGAGCGGGGAGCTGTTTTTT. It specifies CAWSVGQSGELFF.

This chain connects TRBV30 to TRBJ2-1; possible D gene TRBD2, 5 bases. V was clipped by 3 bases and J by 8 bases, with 11 bases between them. The CDR3 length is 12 residues. Germline lookup yields CDR1 GTSNPN and CDR2 SVGIG (reference sequence). The CDR3: CAWRGVGYEQFF. In nucleotides, the CDR3 is TGTGCCTGGAGGGGAGTGGGCTATGAGCAGTTCTTC.

The chain uses TRBV5-1 and TRBJ2-7; D unresolved. V was shortened by 0 bases and J by 0 bases, with 10 bases between the two germline ends. Germline V gene sequence: CDR1 SGHRS, CDR2 YFSETQ. This CDR3 region has 15 residues. For the CDR3, the DNA is TGCGCCAGCAGCTTGGTGGCCACCAGCTCCTACGAGCAGTACTTC. Translation: CASSLVATSSYEQYF. The whole variable domain, filled in from reference TRBV5-1 and TRBJ2-7, reads KAGVTQTPRYLIKTRGQQVTLSCSPISGHRSVSWYQQTPGQGLQFLFEYFSETQRNKGNFPGRFSGRQFSNSRSEMNVSTLELGDSALYLCASSLVATSSYEQYFGPGTRLTVT.

This clone was counted only a few times. The genes are TRBV21-1 and TRBJ2-7; the D segment call TRBD2 is taken from the table without a DNA check. TRBV21-1 is recorded as a pseudogene. This CDR3 region has 15 residues. CDR3 nucleotide sequence: TGTGCCAGCAGCCCTGTTCGAGCGAGAACCTACGAGCAGTACTTC. It is translated as CASSPVRARTYEQYF.

The CDR3 loop is CASSSSPGAGNTIYF. The CDR3 DNA follows: TGTGCCAGCAGCTCGTCCCCGGGGGCTGGAAACACCATATATTTT. V is TRBV7-9 and J is TRBJ1-3; possible D gene TRBD1, 5 bases. The V end lost 4 bases, the J end lost 2 bases, and 12 bases lay between the germline ends. CDR1 is SEHNR and CDR2 is FQNEAQ in the germline V gene (reference sequence). This CDR3 region has 15 residues.

This clone has just a few counts. The V and J genes are TRBV29-1 and TRBJ2-1; 12 positions match TRBD2. Germline V gene lookup returns CDR1 SQVTM and CDR2 ANQGSEA. The CDR3 is 15 amino acids. The V and J ends lost 7 bases and 2 bases, in that order; junction bases with no gene match: 6. The DNA for the CDR3 is TGCAGCGGCTCTAGCGGGAGGGGGGCCTACAATGAGCAGTTCTTC. It is translated as CSGSSGRGAYNEQFF.

CDR3 loop: CAWSDRQTWHQPQHF. DNA for the CDR3: TGTGCCTGGAGCGACCGTCAAACATGGCATCAGCCCCAGCATTTT. This sequence joins TRBV30 and TRBJ1-5; no clear D. The germline gives CDR1 GTSNPN, CDR2 SVGIG (reference sequence). Trimming shortened V by 3 bases and J by 5 bases, and 17 bases separated the two germline ends. CDR3 length equals 15 residues.

The V gene is TRBV7-2, the J gene TRBJ2-5; no reliable D call. The CDR3 has 14 residues. The germline gives CDR1 SGHTA, CDR2 FQGNSA. The germline V and J ends were trimmed by 5 bases and 2 bases, with 12 bases remaining between them. The CDR3 DNA follows: TGTGCCAGCAGCGCAAAGATTATTCAAGAGACCCAGTACTTC. Residues: CASSAKIIQETQYF.

The chain links TRBV29-1 to TRBJ1-1; unclear D gene. The V end lost 4 bases, the J end lost 7 bases, and 10 bases lay between the germline ends. From germline, CDR1 is SQVTM and CDR2 ANQGSEA. CDR3 length equals 11 residues. This chain's CDR3 is CSVVPTIEAFF. The CDR3 DNA reads TGCAGCGTTGTCCCTACGATTGAAGCTTTCTTT.

The chain recombines TRBV15 with TRBJ1-5; no firm D call. There are 13 residues in the CDR3. The germline CDR1 and CDR2 sequences are LNHNV and YYDKDF (reference sequence). Trimming took 0 bases from V and 7 from J, leaving 7 bases between them. CDR3 in amino acids: CATSRDFVQPQHF. The DNA of the CDR3 is TGTGCCACCAGCAGAGATTTTGTGCAGCCCCAGCATTTT. Full variable domain (outside the CDR3, taken from reference TRBV15 and TRBJ1-5): DAMVIQNPRYQVTQFGKPVTLSCSQTLNHNVMYWYQQKSSQAPKLLFHYYDKDFNNEADTPDNFQSRRPNTSFCFLDIRSPGLGDTAMYLCATSRDFVQPQHFGDGTRLSIL.

The genes are TRBV20-1 and TRBJ2-1; the D is unclear. Germline assignment: CDR1 DFQATT and CDR2 SNEGSKA (reference sequence). V was clipped by 8 bases and J by 7 bases, with 9 bases between them. The CDR3 totals 10 residues. The CDR3 sequence: CSPFLNEQFF. As DNA, the CDR3 is TGCAGTCCCTTCTTAAATGAGCAGTTCTTC.

This chain uses TRBV9 with TRBJ2-7; perhaps D is TRBD1 or TRBD2 (6 bases each). V was clipped by 9 bases and J by 5 bases, with 12 bases between them. CDR1 SGDLS and CDR2 YYNGEE come from the germline V gene. The CDR3 is 11 amino acids. CDR3 amino acids: CATQGGNEQYF. The CDR3 nucleotides read TGTGCCACCCAAGGGGGGAACGAGCAGTACTTC.

This clone has only a few counts. The rearrangement uses TRBV29-1 and TRBJ2-5; 8 bases are shared with TRBD1. CDR3 length: 12 amino acids. The germline V gene has CDR1 SQVTM and CDR2 ANQGSEA. The V segment lost 6 bases and the J segment 4 bases; nucleotides outside the gene matches: 4. In DNA, the CDR3 is TGCAGCGTGCCCACAGGGGGAGAGACCCAGTACTTC. Its translation: CSVPTGGETQYF.

This chain uses TRBV6-6 with TRBJ2-7; unclear D gene. This CDR3 is built from 13 residues. Trimming removed 6 bases from V and 0 bases from J, with 9 bases in between. Germline CDR1 reads MNHNY; CDR2 reads SVGAGI (reference sequence). CDR3 DNA: TGTGCCAGCAGGGAGAGATCCTCCTACGAGCAGTACTTC. It yields the protein CASRERSSYEQYF.

The CDR3 protein is CASSTGLRGTEAFF. CDR3 in DNA: TGTGCCAGCAGCACGGGTCTCCGGGGGACTGAAGCTTTCTTT. The chain combines TRBV7-9 with TRBJ1-1, with D perhaps matching TRBD1 (5 bases). The CDR3 runs to 14 residues. Germline V gene lookup returns CDR1 SEHNR and CDR2 FQNEAQ (reference sequence). Trimming cost V 5 bases and J 5 bases, with 15 bases left between them.

The chain employs TRBV14 and TRBJ1-5, with D unresolved. In germline, CDR1 is SGHDN, CDR2 FVKESK. The CDR3 is 16 amino acids. V lost 2 bases to trimming and J lost 5 bases, with 16 bases between them. The CDR3 nucleotides are TGTGCCAGCAGCCAACCCCCCTGGCTGATTTATCAGCCCCAGCATTTT. Encoded protein: CASSQPPWLIYQPQHF. Variable domain in full (rest from reference TRBV14 and TRBJ1-5): EAGVTQFPSHSVIEKGQTVTLRCDPISGHDNLYWYRRVMGKEIKFLLHFVKESKQDESGMPNNRFLAERTGGTYSTLKVQPAELEDSGVYFCASSQPPWLIYQPQHFGDGTRLSIL.

The genes are TRBV30 and TRBJ2-7, with unresolved D. The germline V and J ends were trimmed by 3 bases and 4 bases, with 13 bases remaining between them. This CDR3 has 13 amino acids. Germline CDR1 and CDR2: GTSNPN and SVGIG (reference sequence). The CDR3 sequence is CAWSGSYPYEQYF. The CDR3, as DNA: TGTGCCTGGAGCGGTTCTTACCCGTACGAGCAGTACTTC. The full variable domain, its missing parts supplied by reference TRBV30 and TRBJ2-7, is SQTIHQWPATLVQPVGSPLSLECTVEGTSNPNLYWYRQAAGRGLQLLFYSVGIGQISSEVPQNLSASRPQDRQFILSSKKLLLSDSGFYLCAWSGSYPYEQYFGPGTRLTVT.

This chain connects TRBV6-1 to TRBJ2-3; D not resolved. The CDR3 has 14 amino acids. Germline CDR1 MNHNS, CDR2 SASEGT. Trimming removed 7 bases at V and 0 bases at J, with 11 bases between. The CDR3 DNA is TGTGCCAGCACACCGAAACCTAGCACAGATACGCAGTATTTT. It codes for CASTPKPSTDTQYF.

The chain has TRBV29-1 and TRBJ1-2, with D perhaps TRBD1 (6 bases). This CDR3 contains 13 residues. The V end was cut by 5 bases, the J end by 4 bases, with 14 bases between. Germline CDR1 is SQVTM and CDR2 is ANQGSEA. CDR3 coding DNA: TGCAGCGTTAGGGGGGCCGGGAGCTATGGCTACACCTTC. Translating gives CSVRGAGSYGYTF.

This clone was observed a handful of times. This chain connects TRBV29-1 to TRBJ1-1, with D uncertain. Trimming pared 7 bases from V and 2 bases from J, leaving 14 bases between. Germline loops: CDR1 SQVTM, CDR2 ANQGSEA. The CDR3 totals 13 residues. The DNA for the CDR3 is TGCAGCGGAAGATTGAGTTATAACACTGAAGCTTTCTTT. It is translated as CSGRLSYNTEAFF. Drawing the rest from reference TRBV29-1 and TRBJ1-1, the complete variable domain is SAVISQKPSRDICQRGTSLTIQCQVDSQVTMMFWYRQQPGQSLTLIATANQGSEATYESGFVIDKFPISRPNLTFSTLTVSNMSPEDSSIYLCSGRLSYNTEAFFGQGTRLTVV.

The chain joins TRBV2 to TRBJ1-2, with 10 nucleotides matching TRBD1. This CDR3 is built from 13 residues. Trimming took 6 bases from V and 5 from J; bases not matched to a gene: 3. The germline V gene has CDR1 SNHLY and CDR2 FYNNEI. The CDR3 nucleotides read TGTGCCAGCAGCTCGGACAGGGGGTATGGCTACACCTTC. It codes for CASSSDRGYGYTF.

This chain joins TRBV25-1 and TRBJ1-2; TRBD1 might be the D (5 bases). Germline V gene sequence: CDR1 MGHDK, CDR2 SYGVNS. The CDR3 loop spans 14 amino acids. Deletions cut 6 bases from V and 6 bases from J, with 17 bases between. CDR3 nucleotide sequence: TGTGCCAGCAGCGAACAATGGTCAGGGAATGGCTACACCTTC. Translating it yields CASSEQWSGNGYTF.

The chain employs TRBV9 and TRBJ1-3, with TRBD1 as a possible D gene (6 bases). Trimming cost V 3 bases and J 4 bases, with 17 bases left between them. This CDR3 spans 16 amino acids. Per the germline V gene, CDR1 is SGDLS and CDR2 is YYNGEE. CDR3 DNA: TGTGCCAGCAGCGCTACATTGGACAGTGCCGGAAACACCATATATTTT. Translating it yields CASSATLDSAGNTIYF.